What follows is one T cell receptor (beta chain) and its context. How the authors handled the data: Estimated nucleated cell counts came from reference gene primer amplification. Using immunoSEQ multiplex PCR, the repertoire was profiled, and TCRdb retains in-frame clones only, with some absent. Clone size and the V and J calls come from that table; the DNA yielded D and trimming. The sample lists more than 95,000 clones, roughly four fifths occurring once. This record belongs to a study of blood T cell repertoires in COVID-19. About the research overall: The United States, Italy and Spain were the sources of the acute and convalescent COVID-19 samples.

CDR1 is MRHNA, CDR2 SNTAGT, per germline. V lost 4 bases to trimming and J lost 1 base; unmatched junction nucleotides: 2. The CDR3 consists of 15 residues. The chain carries TRBV6-4 and TRBJ2-7, with 12 bases lining up with TRBD2. The source is a woman aged 70 to 79 with acute or convalescent COVID-19. The sequencing input was peripheral blood. In nucleotides, the CDR3 is TGTGCCAGCAGTGCTCTAGCGGGGGGGTCCTACGAGCAGTACTTC. It translates to CASSALAGGSYEQYF.